This entry lists 8 T cell receptor beta chains sequenced from one sample in a study of cytomegalovirus exposure and HLA in healthy donors. A multiplex PCR was run with 60 Vbeta primers and 13 Jbeta primers. TCRdb's table, derived via immunoSEQ multiplex PCR, lists solely in-frame clones and lacks some. The sample gives roughly 150,000 clones, around 84% of which show up once; 7% to 9% is in the top ten. The sample comprised PBMCs. The receptors here all came from a male donor in good health and CMV-seropositive.

The chain links TRBV6-4 to TRBJ2-5; D is possibly TRBD2 (6 bases). Germline V lookup: CDR1 MRHNA, CDR2 SNTAGT. Deletions cut 0 bases from V and 5 bases from J, with 13 bases between. This CDR3 is built from 15 residues. The CDR3: CASSDSMLAWETQYF. CDR3 coding DNA: TGTGCCAGCAGTGACTCGATGCTAGCGTGGGAGACCCAGTACTTC.

In DNA, the CDR3 is TGTGCCAGCGGAGGGGACCTCGTCGGGAAGGGCTACACCTTC. This encodes CASGGDLVGKGYTF. The chain couples TRBV25-1 to TRBJ1-2, with a possible D match to TRBD1 (5 bases). The V gene lost 8 bases and the J gene lost 8 bases, with 21 bases spanning the gap. There are 14 residues in the CDR3. Germline CDR1 is MGHDK and CDR2 is SYGVNS.

The chain carries TRBV6-5 and TRBJ2-1, with 8 bases aligning to TRBD1. The CDR3 totals 16 residues. From germline, CDR1 is MNHEY and CDR2 SVGAGI. J was trimmed by 5 bases and V by 2 bases; bases with no gene match: 8. The DNA of the CDR3 is TGTGCCAGCAGTTACATCCTCAGGACAGGGAACAATGAGCAGTTCTTC. Protein product: CASSYILRTGNNEQFF.

The CDR3: CASSYSTGSSYEQYF. DNA of the CDR3: TGTGCCAGCAGTTACTCCACGGGGAGCTCCTACGAGCAGTACTTC. The rearrangement uses TRBV6-5 and TRBJ2-7; D might be TRBD2 (5 bases). This CDR3 is built from 15 residues. Germline V gene lookup returns CDR1 MNHEY and CDR2 SVGAGI. V was clipped by 0 bases and J by 0 bases, with 9 bases between them.

The sample holds one count of this clone. The gene calls are TRBV7-9 and TRBJ1-5; 9 positions match TRBD1. From germline, CDR1 is SEHNR and CDR2 FQNEAQ (reference sequence). The CDR3 sequence is 15 residues long. Germline trimming cut 5 bases from V and 3 bases from J; bases unmatched to any gene: 5. The CDR3 bases are TGTGCCAGCAGCCCGGGACAGGGTACCAATCAGCCCCAGCATTTT. Protein: CASSPGQGTNQPQHF.

The J gene is TRBJ1-2, the V gene TRBV28; 10 bases agree with TRBD1. Germline CDR1 is MDHEN and CDR2 is SYDVKM. The CDR3 totals 14 residues. The junction had 2 bases not matched to a gene; V was cut back by 3 bases and J by 4 bases. The CDR3 sequence is CASSLDRGVYGYTF. The CDR3 DNA sequence: TGTGCCAGCAGTTTGGACAGGGGGGTCTATGGCTACACCTTC.

CDR3 sequence (DNA): TGTGCCTGGAGAGGACAGTACACTGAAGCTTTCTTT. Translated, it gives CAWRGQYTEAFF. This chain links TRBV30 with TRBJ1-1; perhaps TRBD1 as D (6 bases). Per germline, CDR1 GTSNPN and CDR2 SVGIG (reference sequence). This CDR3 region has 12 residues. V dropped 3 bases and J dropped 3 bases, with 8 bases sitting between them.

The rearrangement links TRBV6-1 to TRBJ2-7; D may be TRBD1 (6 bases). Trimming removed 3 bases from V and 4 bases from J, with 13 bases in between. Germline CDR1 and CDR2: MNHNS and SASEGT. The CDR3 has 14 amino acids. DNA of the CDR3: TGTGCCAGCAGTGAGGCCCCAGGGGTATACGAGCAGTACTTC. Translating it yields CASSEAPGVYEQYF.